The 30 T cell receptor beta chains presented below share a single source sample, sequenced in a study of blood T cell repertoires in COVID-19. Libraries were prepared by immunoSEQ multiplex PCR; TCRdb keeps only in-frame clonotypes and omits some of them. The sample includes roughly 290,000 clones, about 86% of them seen just once. Sequencing was performed on peripheral blood. These TCRs come from a person between 65 and 79 years old with COVID-19, enrolled during active disease.

V and J are TRBV5-6 and TRBJ2-1, with D perhaps matching TRBD2 (5 bases). The CDR3 covers 17 residues. Trimming stripped 0 bases from V and 8 bases from J, with 21 bases between. Germline assignment: CDR1 SGHDT and CDR2 YYEEEE. The CDR3 region has the DNA TGTGCCAGCAGCTTGGACCCCTGGAGGATGGATGGGGATGAGCAGTTCTTC. It is translated as CASSLDPWRMDGDEQFF. The full variable domain, with the rest looked up from reference TRBV5-6 and TRBJ2-1, is DAGVTQSPTHLIKTRGQQVTLRCSPKSGHDTVSWYQQALGQGPQFIFQYYEEEERQRGNFPDRFSGHQFPNYSSELNVNALLLGDSALYLCASSLDPWRMDGDEQFFGPGTRLTVL.

This chain links TRBV29-1 with TRBJ2-3; 9 positions match TRBD2. Trimming removed 3 bases from V and 2 bases from J; junction bases left unmatched: 6. The CDR3 spans 15 residues. CDR1 is SQVTM, CDR2 ANQGSEA, per germline. In nucleotides, the CDR3 is TGCAGCGTTGAGACGCGGGGGGGCCCCACAGATACGCAGTATTTT. Amino acid sequence: CSVETRGGPTDTQYF.

The chain links TRBV9 to TRBJ2-1, with 8 bases aligning to TRBD1. Looked up from germline, CDR1 is SGDLS and CDR2 is YYNGEE. CDR3 length equals 17 residues. V shed 3 bases, J shed 4 bases, and the junction held 12 bases outside the gene matches. The CDR3 DNA reads as TGTGCCAGCAGCGACAACACCGGGACAGGATTTTACAATGAGCAGTTCTTC. Its protein is CASSDNTGTGFYNEQFF.

This clone was observed a few times. The V call is TRBV28, the J call TRBJ2-7; 9 bases fit TRBD1. Germline V gene sequence: CDR1 MDHEN, CDR2 SYDVKM. Trimming took 6 bases from V and 1 from J; bases not matched to a gene: 4. The length of the CDR3 is 14 residues. DNA of the CDR3: TGTGCCAGCAGAATACAGGGGGCTTCCTACGAGCAGTACTTC. Protein product: CASRIQGASYEQYF. The variable domain in full, completed from reference TRBV28 and TRBJ2-7, reads DVKVTQSSRYLVKRTGEKVFLECVQDMDHENMFWYRQDPGLGLRLIYFSYDVKMKEKGDIPEGYSVSREKKERFSLILESASTNQTSMYLCASRIQGASYEQYFGPGTRLTVT.

In its sample, this clone was seen once. The CDR3 is CASSSGTLSGTQYF. The CDR3 region has the DNA TGTGCCAGCAGTTCCGGGACTCTATCTGGTACGCAGTATTTT. The chain has TRBV28 and TRBJ2-3, with TRBD2 as a possible D gene (6 bases). Trimming removed 4 bases from V and 8 bases from J, with 16 bases in between. Germline CDR1 reads MDHEN; CDR2 reads SYDVKM. This CDR3 is built from 14 residues.

There are a few counts of this clone. The rearrangement uses TRBV19 and TRBJ2-7; 15 bases are shared with TRBD2. Trimming took 7 bases from V and 6 from J; bases not matched to a gene: 4. CDR3 size: 14 residues. Germline V gives CDR1 LNHDA, CDR2 SQIVND (reference sequence). The CDR3 region has the DNA TGTGCCAGTACCTTGGGACTAGCGGGAGGCGAGCAGTACTTC. Translation gives CASTLGLAGGEQYF.

V is TRBV11-2 and J is TRBJ1-1, with TRBD1 identical over 7 bases. V lost 5 bases, J lost 1 base, and 13 bases stayed unmatched. CDR3 size: 17 residues. The germline gives CDR1 SGHAT, CDR2 FQNNGV. CDR3 nucleotide sequence: TGTGCCAGCAGCCAAAGGGGGCCCTCACGGGGGAACACTGAAGCTTTCTTT. Translation gives CASSQRGPSRGNTEAFF.

The gene calls are TRBV5-1 and TRBJ2-7; D possibly corresponds to TRBD2 (6 bases). Trimming removed 4 bases at V and 6 bases at J, with 17 bases between. The CDR3 consists of 14 residues. Germline CDR1 and CDR2: SGHRS and YFSETQ. In DNA, the CDR3 is TGCGCCAGCAGCCAAGGCTTAGTAGCGGTCGAGCAGTACTTC. Its protein product is CASSQGLVAVEQYF.

This chain links TRBV12-1 with TRBJ2-1; TRBD1 is taken as the D call from the table, unchecked against the DNA. TRBV12-1 constitutes a pseudogene. The CDR3 sequence is 15 residues long. The CDR3 DNA is TGTGCCAGCAGCCAAAACACGGGACATCTTCATGAGCAGTTCTTC. It translates to CASSQNTGHLHEQFF.

Concerning this clone itself: Compared with germline, one end of the junction differs, possibly owing to a read error. This sequence joins TRBV2 and TRBJ1-4; D is ambiguous. The CDR3 is made up of 14 amino acids. Germline-derived CDR1 and CDR2 are SNHLY and FYNNEI. This CDR3 is CASREGGVNEKLFF. CDR3 nucleotides: TGTGCCAGCAGGGAAGGCGGTGTTAATGAAAAACTGTTTTTT. Combining the CDR3 with reference TRBV2 and TRBJ1-4 gives the whole variable domain EPEVTQTPSHQVTQMGQEVILRCVPISNHLYFYWYRQILGQKVEFLVSFYNNEISEKSEIFDDQFSVERPDGSNFTLKIRSTKLEDSAMYFCASREGGVNEKLFFGSGTQLSVL.

This rearrangement joins TRBV19 to TRBJ2-5; D is undetermined. Trimming took 0 bases from V and 7 from J, leaving 6 bases between them. The CDR3 covers 12 residues. Germline V lookup: CDR1 LNHDA, CDR2 SQIVND (reference sequence). DNA for the CDR3: TGTGCCAGTAGTATAGATCTCGGGACCCAGTACTTC. Translating gives CASSIDLGTQYF.

The chain employs TRBV3-1 (or the pseudogene TRBV3-2) and TRBJ1-1, with 10 bases that match TRBD1. V shed 0 bases and J 2 bases; nucleotides not matched to a gene: 12. The length of the CDR3 is 19 residues. Germline values: CDR1 LGHDT, CDR2 YNNKEL (reference sequence). As DNA, the CDR3 is TGTGCCAGCAGCCAAGACTTCGGGACAGGGGCCACCACTAACACTGAAGCTTTCTTT. Amino acid sequence: CASSQDFGTGATTNTEAFF.

This chain uses TRBV15 with TRBJ2-7; 9 nucleotides agree with TRBD1. Germline V gene sequence: CDR1 LNHNV, CDR2 YYDKDF (reference sequence). Germline trimming cut 3 bases from V and 6 bases from J; bases unmatched to any gene: 6. The CDR3 has 14 amino acids. In nucleotides, the CDR3 is TGTGCCACCAGCAGTCGAGACAGGGGGAGCGAGCAGTACTTC. It specifies CATSSRDRGSEQYF.

The chain is built from TRBV6-6 and TRBJ2-5, with D perhaps TRBD2 (7 bases). CDR3 size: 14 residues. V was clipped by 2 bases and J by 4 bases, with 11 bases between them. The germline V gene has CDR1 MNHNY and CDR2 SVGAGI (reference sequence). The DNA of the CDR3 is TGTGCCAGCAGTTACGTGGGGGGGCTAGAGACCCAGTACTTC. This sequence encodes CASSYVGGLETQYF.

The chain combines TRBV10-3 with TRBJ1-4, with 10 nucleotides matching TRBD1. The V gene's germline CDR1 is ENHRY and CDR2 SYGVKD. The junction had 3 bases not matched to a gene; V was cut back by 4 bases and J by 7 bases. There are 14 residues in the CDR3. The CDR3 DNA reads TGTGCCATCAGTGCGGGACAGGGGCCTGAAAAACTGTTTTTT. Protein sequence: CAISAGQGPEKLFF.

This chain joins TRBV19 and TRBJ1-2, with 8 bases matching TRBD1. The V gene end was trimmed by 3 bases and the J gene end by 2 bases; junction bases not matched to a gene: 5. The germline V gene encodes CDR1 LNHDA and CDR2 SQIVND (reference sequence). The CDR3 runs to 15 residues. The CDR3 DNA sequence: TGTGCCAGTAGTATTTTACAGGGGGGCAACTATGGCTACACCTTC. Its translation: CASSILQGGNYGYTF.

The chain links TRBV28 to TRBJ1-1, with D perhaps TRBD1 (5 bases). Germline V CDR1 and CDR2: MDHEN, SYDVKM. This CDR3 region has 14 residues. V shed 2 bases and J shed 1 base, with 8 bases lying between them. Here the CDR3 DNA reads TGTGCCAGCAGTTTAAAGGGGTCGAACACTGAAGCTTTCTTT. Translated, it gives CASSLKGSNTEAFF.

The rearrangement uses TRBV7-2 and TRBJ2-2, with 8 bases that match TRBD2. The CDR3 totals 16 residues. V lost 1 base, J lost 6 bases, and 7 bases stayed unmatched. Germline CDR1 and CDR2: SGHTA and FQGNSA. This CDR3 is CASSLDLGLVSGELFF. The CDR3 DNA sequence: TGTGCCAGCAGCTTAGATCTGGGACTAGTTTCCGGGGAGCTGTTTTTT. Complete variable domain (other parts from reference TRBV7-2 and TRBJ2-2): GAGVSQSPSNKVTEKGKDVELRCDPISGHTALYWYRQSLGQGLEFLIYFQGNSAPDKSGLPSDRFSAERTGGSVSTLTIQRTQQEDSAVYLCASSLDLGLVSGELFFGEGSRLTVL.

This rearrangement joins TRBV12-3 or TRBV12-4 to TRBJ1-5; no clear D. This CDR3 has 12 amino acids. V lost 6 bases and J 3 bases, leaving 6 bases between the germline ends. CDR3: CASSPSNQPQHF. Written as DNA, the CDR3 is TGTGCCAGCAGCCCTTCCAATCAGCCCCAGCATTTT.

The CDR3 bases are TGCAGCGCGACCAGCGTGGGAGGGAATCAGCCCCAGCATTTT. Translated, it gives CSATSVGGNQPQHF. V usage is TRBV29-1 and J usage is TRBJ1-5; unclear D gene. V lost 7 bases to trimming and J lost 4 bases, with 17 bases between them. CDR3 length: 14 amino acids. In germline, CDR1 is SQVTM, CDR2 ANQGSEA. The full variable domain, with the rest looked up from reference TRBV29-1 and TRBJ1-5, is SAVISQKPSRDICQRGTSLTIQCQVDSQVTMMFWYRQQPGQSLTLIATANQGSEATYESGFVIDKFPISRPNLTFSTLTVSNMSPEDSSIYLCSATSVGGNQPQHFGDGTRLSIL.

The chain is built from TRBV28 and TRBJ1-1, with D possibly being TRBD1 (5 bases). V was shortened by 8 bases and J by 6 bases, with 22 bases between the two germline ends. The V gene's germline CDR1 is MDHEN and CDR2 SYDVKM. There are 15 residues in the CDR3. The CDR3 loop is CASQDSSGVSAEAFF. For the CDR3, the DNA is TGTGCCAGCCAAGACAGTTCGGGAGTATCCGCTGAAGCTTTCTTT.

CDR3 region: CANRGRCLFNEQFF. CDR3 bases: TGTGCCAATCGCGGGAGGTGCCTCTTCAATGAGCAGTTCTTC. The genes are TRBV21-1 and TRBJ2-1; the D call of TRBD2 is as the table states it, not checked on the DNA. TRBV21-1 is noted as a pseudogene. CDR3 length: 14 residues.

This clone has a count of ten or more. CDR3 amino acids: CASSSIAGTPRDYGYTF. The CDR3 coding sequence is TGTGCCAGCAGCTCTATCGCCGGGACACCGAGGGACTATGGCTACACCTTC. The rearrangement uses TRBV5-4 and TRBJ1-2; D is possibly TRBD1 (6 bases). This CDR3 contains 17 residues. The germline CDR1 and CDR2 sequences are SGHNT and YYREEE (reference sequence). Trimming took 3 bases from V and 3 from J, leaving 21 bases between them.

This chain connects TRBV5-3 to TRBJ1-6; D unclear. TRBV5-3 counts as an open reading frame of uncertain function. V lost 0 bases and J lost 10, with 14 bases in between. The CDR3 is 15 amino acids. CDR3 nucleotide sequence: TGTGCCAGAAGCTTGGACTTCGCAGCGGGCTCACCCCTCCACTTT. Its protein product is CARSLDFAAGSPLHF.

The chain has TRBV6-5 and TRBJ2-7, with 9 bases that match TRBD1. V trimming: 5 bases; J trimming: 2 bases; junction bases outside the gene matches: 4. This CDR3 spans 14 amino acids. The V gene's germline CDR1 is MNHEY and CDR2 SVGAGI. CDR3 nucleotides: TGTGCCAGCAGTCCCAGACAGGGGGCCTACGAGCAGTACTTC. Translated: CASSPRQGAYEQYF.

The rearrangement joins TRBV3-1 (or the pseudogene TRBV3-2) to TRBJ2-1, with 13 bases identical to TRBD2. The CDR3 is 16 amino acids. The J segment lost 3 bases and the V segment lost 3 bases, leaving 2 bases of the junction unmatched. Germline V gene sequence: CDR1 LGHDT, CDR2 YNNKEL (reference sequence). CDR3 residues: CASSQRLAGGYNEQFF. As DNA, the CDR3 is TGTGCCAGCAGCCAGAGACTAGCGGGAGGCTACAATGAGCAGTTCTTC.

This chain joins TRBV19 and TRBJ1-5; D remains ambiguous. Germline V gene sequence: CDR1 LNHDA, CDR2 SQIVND (reference sequence). V was cut by 5 bases and J by 1 base, with 15 bases left in between. The CDR3 has 16 residues. The CDR3: CASSQYSPRSNQPQHF. CDR3 sequence (DNA): TGTGCCAGTAGTCAATATTCCCCCCGGAGCAATCAGCCCCAGCATTTT.

This sequence joins TRBV7-9 and TRBJ1-1; weak D call: TRBD1 (6 bases). CDR1 SEHNR and CDR2 FQNEAQ come from the germline V gene (reference sequence). V shed 2 bases and J shed 7 bases, with 17 bases lying between them. The CDR3 has 15 residues. CDR3 loop: CASSLPGAGEGEAFF. The CDR3 nucleotides are TGTGCCAGCAGCTTACCTGGCGCAGGGGAAGGTGAAGCTTTCTTT. The variable domain in full, with the rest retrieved from reference TRBV7-9 and TRBJ1-1, is DTGVSQNPRHKITKRGQNVTFRCDPISEHNRLYWYRQTLGQGPEFLTYFQNEAQLEKSRLLSDRFSAERPKGSFSTLEIQRTEQGDSAMYLCASSLPGAGEGEAFFGQGTRLTVV.

The gene calls are TRBV29-1 and TRBJ1-2; unclear D gene. V was clipped by 0 bases and J by 3 bases, with 11 bases between them. This CDR3 region has 14 residues. Germline CDR1 is SQVTM and CDR2 is ANQGSEA. CDR3: CSVEDSEVDYGYTF. The CDR3 DNA sequence: TGCAGCGTTGAAGACTCGGAGGTTGACTATGGCTACACCTTC.

V is TRBV28 and J is TRBJ2-1; D is perhaps TRBD2 (5 bases). Trimming took off 10 bases at V and 3 bases at J, with 16 bases between the two ends. This CDR3 comprises 14 residues. CDR1 and CDR2 (germline): MDHEN, SYDVKM. The CDR3 is CATKGPGNYNEQFF. The CDR3 DNA reads as TGTGCCACCAAAGGCCCGGGAAACTACAATGAGCAGTTCTTC.